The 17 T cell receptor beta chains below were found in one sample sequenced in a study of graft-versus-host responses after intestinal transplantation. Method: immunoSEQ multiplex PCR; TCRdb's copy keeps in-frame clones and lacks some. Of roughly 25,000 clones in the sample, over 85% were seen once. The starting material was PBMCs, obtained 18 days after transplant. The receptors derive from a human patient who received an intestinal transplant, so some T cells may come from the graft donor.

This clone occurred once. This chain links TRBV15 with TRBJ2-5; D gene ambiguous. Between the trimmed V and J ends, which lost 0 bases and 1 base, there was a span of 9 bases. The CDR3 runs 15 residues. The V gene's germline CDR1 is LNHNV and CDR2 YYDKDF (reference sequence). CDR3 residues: CATSREDPSQETQYF. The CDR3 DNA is TGTGCCACCAGCAGAGAGGACCCTAGCCAAGAGACCCAGTACTTC.

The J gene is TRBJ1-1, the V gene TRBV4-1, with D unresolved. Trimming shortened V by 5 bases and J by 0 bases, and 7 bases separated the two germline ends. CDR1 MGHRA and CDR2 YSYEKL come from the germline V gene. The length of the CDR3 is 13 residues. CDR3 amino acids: CASSYMMNTEAFF. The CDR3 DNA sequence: TGCGCCAGCAGCTATATGATGAACACTGAAGCTTTCTTT.

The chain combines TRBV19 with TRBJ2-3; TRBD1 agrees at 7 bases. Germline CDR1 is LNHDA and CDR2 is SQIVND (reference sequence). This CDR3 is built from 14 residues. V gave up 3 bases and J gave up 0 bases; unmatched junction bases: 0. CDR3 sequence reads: CASSMGQSTDTQYF. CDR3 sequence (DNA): TGTGCCAGTAGTATGGGACAGAGCACAGATACGCAGTATTTT.

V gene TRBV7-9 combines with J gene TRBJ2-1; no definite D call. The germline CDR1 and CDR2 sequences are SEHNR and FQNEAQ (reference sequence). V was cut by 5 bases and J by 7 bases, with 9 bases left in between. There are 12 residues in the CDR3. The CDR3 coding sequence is TGTGCCAGCAGCGACGAGGATAATGAGCAGTTCTTC. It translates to CASSDEDNEQFF.

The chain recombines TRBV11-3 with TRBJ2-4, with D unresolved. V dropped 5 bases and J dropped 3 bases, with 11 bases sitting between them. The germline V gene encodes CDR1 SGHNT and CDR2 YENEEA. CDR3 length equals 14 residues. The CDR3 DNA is TGTGCCAGCAGCATGGGTTCGAGCAAAAACATTCAGTACTTC. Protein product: CASSMGSSKNIQYF.

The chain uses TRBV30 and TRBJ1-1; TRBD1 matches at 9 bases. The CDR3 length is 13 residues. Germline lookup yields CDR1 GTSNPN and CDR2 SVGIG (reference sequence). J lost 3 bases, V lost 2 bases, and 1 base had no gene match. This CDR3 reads CAWSRTGDTEAFF. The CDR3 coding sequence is TGTGCCTGGAGTAGGACAGGGGACACTGAAGCTTTCTTT.

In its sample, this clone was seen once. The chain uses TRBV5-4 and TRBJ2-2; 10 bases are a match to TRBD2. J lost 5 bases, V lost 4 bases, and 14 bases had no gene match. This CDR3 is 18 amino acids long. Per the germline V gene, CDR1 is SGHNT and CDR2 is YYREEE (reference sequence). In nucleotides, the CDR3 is TGTGCCAGCAGCCTCCAAAGCGGGGGGGCCGGAGGAACCGGGGAGCTGTTTTTT. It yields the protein CASSLQSGGAGGTGELFF.

The CDR3: CASSVAAGGVGNSPLHF. The CDR3 bases are TGTGCCAGCAGCGTAGCTGCTGGGGGCGTGGGTAATTCACCCCTCCACTTT. The chain employs TRBV9 and TRBJ1-6, with TRBD1 as a possible D gene (6 bases). The CDR3 sequence is 17 residues long. Trimming left V 0 bases short and J 6 bases short, with 16 bases between. Germline V CDR1 and CDR2: SGDLS, YYNGEE.

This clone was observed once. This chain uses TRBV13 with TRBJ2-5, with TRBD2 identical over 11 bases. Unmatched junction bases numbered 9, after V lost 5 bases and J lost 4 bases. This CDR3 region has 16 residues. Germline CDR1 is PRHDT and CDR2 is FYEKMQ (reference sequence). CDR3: CASSNPLAGGGETQYF. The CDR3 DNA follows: TGTGCCAGCAGCAATCCCCTAGCGGGGGGAGGAGAGACCCAGTACTTC.

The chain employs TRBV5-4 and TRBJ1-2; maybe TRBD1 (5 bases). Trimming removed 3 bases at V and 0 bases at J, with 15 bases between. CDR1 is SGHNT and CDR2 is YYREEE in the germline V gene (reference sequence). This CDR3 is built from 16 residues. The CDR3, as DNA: TGTGCCAGCAGCTGGGGCTGGGCCCGTTCTAACTATGGCTACACCTTC. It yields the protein CASSWGWARSNYGYTF.

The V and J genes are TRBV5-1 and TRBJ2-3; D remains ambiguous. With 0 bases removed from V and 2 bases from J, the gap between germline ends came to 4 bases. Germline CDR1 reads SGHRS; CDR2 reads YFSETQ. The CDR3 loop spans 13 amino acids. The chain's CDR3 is CASSLVATDTQYF. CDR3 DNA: TGCGCCAGCAGCTTGGTTGCCACAGATACGCAGTATTTT.

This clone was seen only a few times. CDR3: CASSRDGGDTEAFF. CDR3 DNA: TGTGCCAGCAGCCGAGATGGGGGGGACACTGAAGCTTTCTTT. V is TRBV7-9 and J is TRBJ1-1, with a tentative D call TRBD1 (5 bases). This CDR3 has 14 amino acids. CDR1 SEHNR and CDR2 FQNEAQ come from the germline V gene (reference sequence). V gave up 5 bases and J gave up 3 bases, with 13 bases separating them.

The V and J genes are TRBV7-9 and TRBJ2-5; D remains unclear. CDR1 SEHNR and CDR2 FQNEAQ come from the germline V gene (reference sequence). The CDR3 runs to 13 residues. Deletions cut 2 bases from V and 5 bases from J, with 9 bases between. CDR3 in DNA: TGTGCCAGCAGCTTACGTCTGTCTGAGACCCAGTACTTC. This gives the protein CASSLRLSETQYF.

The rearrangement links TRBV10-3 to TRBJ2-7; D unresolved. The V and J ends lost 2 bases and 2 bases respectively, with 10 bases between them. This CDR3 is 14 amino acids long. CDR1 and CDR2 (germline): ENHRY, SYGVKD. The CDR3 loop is CAISEGTYAYEQYF. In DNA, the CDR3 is TGTGCCATCAGTGAGGGCACGTACGCCTACGAGCAGTACTTC.

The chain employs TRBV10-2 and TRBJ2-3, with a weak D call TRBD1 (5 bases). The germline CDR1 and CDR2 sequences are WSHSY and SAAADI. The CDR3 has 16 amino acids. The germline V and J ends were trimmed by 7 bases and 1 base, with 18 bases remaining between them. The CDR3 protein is CASNDSPHWGTDTQYF. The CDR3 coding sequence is TGCGCCAGCAATGACAGTCCCCATTGGGGCACAGATACGCAGTATTTT.

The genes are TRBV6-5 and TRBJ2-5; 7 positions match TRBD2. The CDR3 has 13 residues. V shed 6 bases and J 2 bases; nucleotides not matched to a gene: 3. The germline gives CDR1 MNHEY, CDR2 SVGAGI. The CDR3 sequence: CASSPGGQETQYF. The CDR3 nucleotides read TGTGCCAGCAGCCCGGGGGGACAAGAGACCCAGTACTTC.

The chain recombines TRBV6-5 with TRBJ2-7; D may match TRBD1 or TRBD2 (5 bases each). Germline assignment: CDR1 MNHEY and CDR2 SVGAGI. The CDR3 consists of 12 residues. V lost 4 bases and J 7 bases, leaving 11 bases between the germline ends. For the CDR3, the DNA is TGTGCCAGCAGTTCCGGGACGAGGGAGCAGTACTTC. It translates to CASSSGTREQYF.